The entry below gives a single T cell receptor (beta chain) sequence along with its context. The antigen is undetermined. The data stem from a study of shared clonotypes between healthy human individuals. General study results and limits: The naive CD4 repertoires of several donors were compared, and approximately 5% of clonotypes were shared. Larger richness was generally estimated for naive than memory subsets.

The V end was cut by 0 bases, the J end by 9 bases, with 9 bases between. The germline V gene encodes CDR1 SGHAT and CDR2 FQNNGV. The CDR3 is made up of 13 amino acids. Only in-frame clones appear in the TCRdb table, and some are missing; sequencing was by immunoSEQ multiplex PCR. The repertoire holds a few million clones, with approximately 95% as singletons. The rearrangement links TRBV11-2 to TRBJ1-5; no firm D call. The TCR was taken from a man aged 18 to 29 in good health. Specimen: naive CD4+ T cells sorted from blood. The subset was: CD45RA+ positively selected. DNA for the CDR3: TGTGCCAGCAGCTTAGACCGCTCTGGGCCCCAGCATTTT. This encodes CASSLDRSGPQHF.